This TCR beta chain was recovered during a study of breast tumors, draining lymph nodes, adjacent tissues. The CDR3 consists of 11 residues. Germline-derived CDR1 and CDR2 are DFQATT and SNEGSKA (reference sequence). Breast cancer patients provided tissue from their axillary draining lymph nodes. Details on this clonotype: Its antigen is currently unknown.

TCRdb re-called the multiplex PCR reads with MiXCR, one entry per CDR3 protein. Among under 300,000 distinct CDR3 sequences listed, 34% were seen once. Study-level points and caveats: Tumor T cell lymph node origin was a supported hypothesis, not proven. Compared with lymph nodes, tumors were less diverse; compared with nontumor tissue, more. Luminal-like breast cancer showed significantly greater tumor-nontumor repertoire similarity than basal-like breast cancer did. Most tumor T cells seemingly derive from lymph node, then expand in tumor.

The source material was axillary lymph node tissue. The sequence was collected from a female donor with breast cancer. Some clones in this sample may be carry-over from other donors' samples. J is TRBJ1-3 and V is TRBV20-1; D remains ambiguous. CDR3 nucleotide sequence: TGCAGGGGAGAAGCTGGAAACACCATATATTTT. It specifies CRGEAGNTIYF.